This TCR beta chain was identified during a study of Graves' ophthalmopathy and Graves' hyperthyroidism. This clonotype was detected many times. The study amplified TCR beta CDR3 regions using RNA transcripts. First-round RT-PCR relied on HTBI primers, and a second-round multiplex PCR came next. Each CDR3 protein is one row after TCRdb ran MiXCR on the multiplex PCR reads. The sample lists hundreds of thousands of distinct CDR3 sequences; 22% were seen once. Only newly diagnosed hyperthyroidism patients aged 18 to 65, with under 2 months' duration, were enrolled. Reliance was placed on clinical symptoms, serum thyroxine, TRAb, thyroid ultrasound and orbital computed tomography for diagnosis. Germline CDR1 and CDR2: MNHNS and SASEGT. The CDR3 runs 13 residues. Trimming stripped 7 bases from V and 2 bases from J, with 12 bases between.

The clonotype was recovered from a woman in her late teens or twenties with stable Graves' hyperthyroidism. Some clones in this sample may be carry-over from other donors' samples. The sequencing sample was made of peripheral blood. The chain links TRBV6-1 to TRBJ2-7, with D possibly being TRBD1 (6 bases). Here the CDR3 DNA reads TGTGCCAGCAAACTGACAGGCACCTACGAGCAGTACTTC. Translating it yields CASKLTGTYEQYF.